A single T cell receptor beta chain is shown here with its context. Seattle enrolled patients during active infection and tracked them longitudinally. The method was immunoSEQ multiplex PCR; TCRdb's version includes in-frame clones alone and lacks a portion of them. This table holds 96,000 or so clones, around 90% found once. The data were taken from a study of blood T cell repertoires in COVID-19. The CDR3 totals 14 residues. CDR1 is SEHNR, CDR2 FQNEAQ, per germline (reference sequence). V was cut by 0 bases and J by 8 bases, with 13 bases left in between. The rearrangement joins TRBV7-9 to TRBJ1-2; a possible D gene is TRBD1 (6 bases). The receptor's source is a human donor with COVID-19, enrolled during active disease. The donor label of this sample is uncertain. The sequenced sample was peripheral blood. CDR3: CASSLALGAKGYTF. The DNA for the CDR3 is TGTGCCAGCAGCTTAGCCCTGGGGGCTAAAGGCTACACCTTC.